One sample yielded the 20 T cell receptor beta chains listed below, sequenced in a study of early T cells in non-severe SARS-CoV-2 infection. MiXCR, run by TCRdb on the 5' RACE reads, gives a single entry per CDR3 protein. The sample shows approximately 97,000 distinct CDR3 sequences, 9.5% to 11% of them seen only once. The sample was whole blood, taken at baseline. The receptors were sampled from an adult who was a healthcare worker with PCR-confirmed SARS-CoV-2 infection or an uninfected control (not recorded which).

This chain links TRBV7-2 with TRBJ2-6, with a possible D match to TRBD1 (6 bases). V was shortened by 3 bases and J by 0 bases, with 21 bases between the two germline ends. The germline CDR1 and CDR2 sequences are SGHTA and FQGNSA. The CDR3 totals 20 residues. The DNA of the CDR3 is TGTGCCAGCAGCTTCTACATTACAGGGTCGTATAGCTCTGGGGCCAACGTCCTGACTTTC. Protein: CASSFYITGSYSSGANVLTF.

This clonotype was seen many times. CDR3 DNA: TGTGCCAGCAGCTTAGGAGGGGCCTCTAATGAAAAACTGTTTTTT. This codes for CASSLGGASNEKLFF. The rearrangement uses TRBV7-9 and TRBJ1-4; weak D call: TRBD1 (5 bases). Germline V CDR1 and CDR2: SEHNR, FQNEAQ (reference sequence). The CDR3 spans 15 residues. The V end lost 1 base, the J end lost 3 bases, and 9 bases lay between the germline ends.

This chain connects TRBV7-9 to TRBJ1-2; no definite D call. The V end lost 0 bases, the J end lost 8 bases, and 13 bases lay between the germline ends. Germline CDR1 is SEHNR and CDR2 is FQNEAQ (reference sequence). The CDR3 is 14 residues long. CDR3 residues: CASSLAGEGEGYTF. The CDR3 DNA follows: TGTGCCAGCAGCTTAGCCGGGGAGGGAGAAGGCTACACCTTC.

This clonotype has a count of ten or more. The rearrangement links TRBV27 to TRBJ2-3; possible D gene TRBD1, 6 bases. Looked up from germline, CDR1 is MNHEY and CDR2 is SMNVEV (reference sequence). With 0 bases removed from V and 3 bases from J, the gap between germline ends came to 10 bases. The CDR3 covers 15 residues. The CDR3 protein is CASSLSRQATDTQYF. CDR3 sequence (DNA): TGTGCCAGCAGTTTATCCCGACAGGCTACAGATACGCAGTATTTT.

This clonotype came up many times. The chain has TRBV9 and TRBJ2-1, with D possibly TRBD1 on 5 matching bases. The CDR3 covers 16 residues. The V gene lost 4 bases and the J gene lost 8 bases, with 22 bases spanning the gap. In germline, CDR1 is SGDLS, CDR2 YYNGEE. The CDR3 protein is CASSPPLGRVKDEQFF. The CDR3 bases are TGTGCCAGCAGCCCCCCTTTGGGCAGGGTTAAGGATGAGCAGTTCTTC.

CDR3 protein: CSARSGSTYEQYF. The CDR3, as DNA: TGCAGTGCTAGAAGCGGGAGCACCTACGAGCAGTACTTC. The chain couples TRBV20-1 to TRBJ2-7; the match to TRBD2 covers 8 bases. The CDR3 runs 13 residues. With 2 bases clipped from V and 2 bases from J, the junction kept 2 bases outside the gene matches. The V gene's germline CDR1 is DFQATT and CDR2 SNEGSKA (reference sequence).

The sample holds many counts of this clonotype. The chain is built from TRBV3-1 and TRBJ1-2, with 7 bases matching TRBD1. The germline CDR1 and CDR2 sequences are LGHDT and YNNKEL (reference sequence). There are 14 residues in the CDR3. The junction had 9 bases not matched to a gene; V was cut back by 4 bases and J by 7 bases. The CDR3, as DNA: TGTGCCAGCAGCCCTAACACAGGGGACGGTGGCTACACCTTC. Its translation is CASSPNTGDGGYTF.

This clonotype was counted a few times. This chain joins TRBV11-2 and TRBJ2-5; 9 bases match TRBD2. The V gene end was trimmed by 1 base and the J gene end by 4 bases; junction bases not matched to a gene: 7. The CDR3 is 16 residues long. Germline V gives CDR1 SGHAT, CDR2 FQNNGV. For the CDR3, the DNA is TGTGCCAGCAGCTTAGTCCGCGGGGGGGCTGGAGAGACCCAGTACTTC. It specifies CASSLVRGGAGETQYF. Looking up the rest from reference TRBV11-2 and TRBJ2-5 gives the full variable domain: EAGVAQSPRYKIIEKRQSVAFWCNPISGHATLYWYQQILGQGPKLLIQFQNNGVVDDSQLPKDRFSAERLKGVDSTLKIQPAKLEDSAVYLCASSLVRGGAGETQYFGPGTRLLVL.

J is TRBJ2-5 and V is TRBV29-1; 9 bases align to TRBD1. CDR1 and CDR2 from the germline V gene are SQVTM and ANQGSEA. Trimming removed 8 bases from V and 5 bases from J; junction bases left unmatched: 12. The CDR3 has 14 amino acids. The CDR3 sequence is CSFPLQGAWETQYF. The DNA of the CDR3 is TGCAGCTTTCCTTTACAGGGGGCGTGGGAGACCCAGTACTTC. Full variable domain (missing parts from reference TRBV29-1 and TRBJ2-5): SAVISQKPSRDICQRGTSLTIQCQVDSQVTMMFWYRQQPGQSLTLIATANQGSEATYESGFVIDKFPISRPNLTFSTLTVSNMSPEDSSIYLCSFPLQGAWETQYFGPGTRLLVL.

The V gene is TRBV12-5, the J gene TRBJ2-3; 11 positions agree with TRBD2. Germline CDR1 reads LGHNT; CDR2 reads FRNRAP. The trim removed 6 bases at V and 4 bases at J, leaving 6 bases unmatched. The length of the CDR3 is 15 residues. For the CDR3, the DNA is TGTGCTAGTGGAATAGCGGGAGGGAGGGCAGATACGCAGTATTTT. Amino acids: CASGIAGGRADTQYF.

To note about this clonotype: A clone one base away is much larger, so this may be a read error. This chain connects TRBV10-2 to TRBJ2-1; 7 nucleotides align to TRBD1. The CDR3 contains 14 residues. Per germline, CDR1 WSHSY and CDR2 SAAADI. V was clipped by 6 bases and J by 4 bases; unmatched bases: 6. The CDR3 here is CASRKQGSYNEQFF. The CDR3 bases are TGCGCCAGCAGGAAACAGGGGTCGTACAATGAGCAGTTCTTC.

This clonotype was counted between two and nine times. This rearrangement joins TRBV5-1 to TRBJ2-7; possibly TRBD1 for D (5 bases). Germline loops: CDR1 SGHRS, CDR2 YFSETQ. Trimming removed 5 bases from V and 0 bases from J, with 15 bases in between. The CDR3 runs 15 residues. CDR3 loop: CASRVDTQDSYEQYF. DNA for the CDR3: TGCGCCAGCAGGGTGGACACCCAAGACTCCTACGAGCAGTACTTC.

This chain joins TRBV2 and TRBJ2-3; TRBD2 agrees at 11 bases. J lost 5 bases, V lost 6 bases, and 7 bases had no gene match. Germline lookup yields CDR1 SNHLY and CDR2 FYNNEI. The CDR3 is made up of 15 amino acids. CDR3 nucleotides: TGTGCCAGCAGCCTAAACGGACTAGCGGGAGATACGCAGTATTTT. Protein sequence: CASSLNGLAGDTQYF.

This clonotype occurred many times. The gene calls are TRBV24-1 and TRBJ2-2; 7 nucleotides align to TRBD1. This CDR3 spans 13 amino acids. In germline, CDR1 is KGHDR, CDR2 SFDVKD. After removal of 10 bases from V and 7 bases from J, the junction contained 8 bases not matched to a gene. The CDR3 is CATKDRQGGELFF. The CDR3 DNA reads as TGTGCCACAAAGGACAGGCAGGGCGGGGAGCTGTTTTTT.

V is TRBV20-1 and J is TRBJ2-7; weak D call: TRBD1 (5 bases). Trimming shortened V by 4 bases and J by 6 bases, and 16 bases separated the two germline ends. The CDR3 is 13 amino acids. CDR1 DFQATT and CDR2 SNEGSKA come from the germline V gene (reference sequence). The CDR3 nucleotides are TGCAGTGCTACTTCAGGGCTAGGTCTCGAGCAGTACTTC. Protein product: CSATSGLGLEQYF.

This clonotype has ten or more counts. The chain's CDR3 is CSVAGRTPPYEQYF. The DNA for the CDR3 is TGCAGCGTTGCCGGCAGGACGCCGCCCTACGAGCAGTACTTC. The chain carries TRBV29-1 and TRBJ2-7; D call uncertain. The ends were cut back, 4 bases at V and 2 bases at J, with 15 bases in the middle. Germline CDR1 reads SQVTM; CDR2 reads ANQGSEA. There are 14 residues in the CDR3.

This clonotype was seen ten or more times. The chain joins TRBV20-1 to TRBJ2-7, with D tentatively TRBD1 (6 bases). V lost 1 base, J lost 2 bases, and 9 bases lay in between. CDR1 and CDR2 (germline): DFQATT, SNEGSKA (reference sequence). The CDR3 is made up of 13 amino acids. This CDR3 reads CSARATGAYEQYF. The CDR3 region has the DNA TGCAGTGCTAGAGCGACAGGAGCCTACGAGCAGTACTTC.

A few counts support this clonotype. J is TRBJ2-2 and V is TRBV28, with D possibly TRBD2 on 5 matching bases. CDR1 is MDHEN and CDR2 is SYDVKM in the germline V gene. V was shortened by 5 bases and J by 3 bases, with 19 bases between the two germline ends. CDR3 length: 17 residues. In nucleotides, the CDR3 is TGTGCCAGCAGTCAAATAGAGGGATTTTCGGACACCGGGGAGCTGTTTTTT. Translated: CASSQIEGFSDTGELFF.

The chain links TRBV5-1 to TRBJ2-1; 7 bases agree with TRBD2. This CDR3 region has 15 residues. V shed 0 bases and J 8 bases; nucleotides not matched to a gene: 8. Germline lookup yields CDR1 SGHRS and CDR2 YFSETQ. The CDR3 sequence: CASSLDPAGEDEQFF. The CDR3 coding sequence is TGCGCCAGCAGCTTGGATCCCGCGGGAGAGGATGAGCAGTTCTTC. Variable domain in full (rest from reference TRBV5-1 and TRBJ2-1): KAGVTQTPRYLIKTRGQQVTLSCSPISGHRSVSWYQQTPGQGLQFLFEYFSETQRNKGNFPGRFSGRQFSNSRSEMNVSTLELGDSALYLCASSLDPAGEDEQFFGPGTRLTVL.

In this sample, this clonotype turned up a few times. The chain uses TRBV7-8 and TRBJ2-1; TRBD2 agrees at 12 bases. The germline V gene encodes CDR1 SGHVS and CDR2 FQNEAQ. V was pared by 4 bases and J by 7 bases, with 5 bases of the junction left unmatched. This CDR3 is built from 15 residues. This CDR3 reads CASSSTSGRPNEQFF. The CDR3 DNA reads TGTGCCAGCAGCTCGACTAGCGGGAGACCTAATGAGCAGTTCTTC.